Listed below are T cell receptor beta chains from one sample, sequenced in a study of T cell responses to AZD1222 COVID-19 vaccine. Repertoires were generated with immunoSEQ multiplex PCR, while TCRdb's copy carries only in-frame clones and drops some. Here the sample spans about 57,000 clones, roughly 85% being singletons. This specimen consisted of peripheral blood, obtained on day 0 of AZD1222 vaccination. These receptors came from an adult in good health. Both conserved end residues are part of each CDR3. D genes are given only for firm matches. Rows give clone size only sometimes, using once, few, many, or a class for an expanded clone.

clone_size | j_call | v_call | d_call | cdr3_nt | cdr3_aa
- | TRBJ2-7 | TRBV9 | TRBD2 | TGTGCCAGCAGCGTACAGAGCGGGGGGCCGAACGAGCAGTACTTC | CASSVQSGGPNEQYF
- | TRBJ1-1 | TRBV5-1 | - | TGCGCCAGCAGCTTGGCTACAGCGAACACTGAAGCTTTCTTT | CASSLATANTEAFF
- | TRBJ1-5 | TRBV18 | - | TGTGCCAGCTCACCACCGAATCAGCCCCAGCATTTT | CASSPPNQPQHF
- | TRBJ1-4 | TRBV28 | - | TGTGCCACTCGGTTCGAAAAACTGTTTTTT | CATRFEKLFF
few | TRBJ2-2 | TRBV5-1 | TRBD1 | TGCGCCAGCAGCTTGGAGACAGGGCTGGCCGGGGAGCTGTTTTTT | CASSLETGLAGELFF
- | TRBJ1-6 | TRBV2 | - | TGTGCCAGCAGTGGACTAGTCCCCCTCCACTTT | CASSGLVPLHF
- | TRBJ1-2 | TRBV5-6 | TRBD1 | TGTGCCAGCAGCTCTTGGGACAGGTATTATGGCTACACCTTC | CASSSWDRYYGYTF
- | TRBJ2-3 | TRBV5-1 | - | TGCGCCAGCAGCCACATTAAAGGCTCGAGGACAGATACGCAGTATTTT | CASSHIKGSRTDTQYF
- | TRBJ1-4 | TRBV18 | - | TGTGCCAGTTCGGGGAGGACGCAAGCTAATGAAAAACTGTTTTTT | CASSGRTQANEKLFF
once | TRBJ1-5 | TRBV25-1 | - | TGTGCCAGCAGTGAAAACGGGGCCTTTCGGCAGCCCCAGCATTTT | CASSENGAFRQPQHF
- | TRBJ1-1 | TRBV5-6 | TRBD1 | TGTGCCAGCAGCACGGGACAGATGAACACTGAAGCTTTCTTT | CASSTGQMNTEAFF
- | TRBJ2-7 | TRBV12-3/TRBV12-4 | - | TGTGCCAGCAGTCTAGGGGGATCCTACGAGCAGTACTTC | CASSLGGSYEQYF
- | TRBJ2-3 | TRBV19 | - | TGTGCCAGTAGTTGGACGGGAACTAGCACAGATACGCAGTATTTT | CASSWTGTSTDTQYF
- | TRBJ1-1 | TRBV28 | - | TGTGCCAGCAGTCTTCCCAGGGGCATGAACACTGAAGCTTTCTTT | CASSLPRGMNTEAFF
- | TRBJ1-5 | TRBV6-5 | TRBD1 | TGTGCCAGCAGTTCCAGGACAGGGGGCCATGGTCAGCCCCAGCATTTT | CASSSRTGGHGQPQHF
- | TRBJ2-7 | TRBV11-2 | - | TGTGCCAGCAGCTCGCCGGTCGATGCGAGCGAGCAGTACTTC | CASSSPVDASEQYF
- | TRBJ1-4 | TRBV5-1 | TRBD1 | TGCGCCAGCAGCTCGACAGGGGGCTCAACTAATGAAAAACTGTTTTTT | CASSSTGGSTNEKLFF
- | TRBJ2-5 | TRBV6-5 | - | TGTGCCAGCAGTTACTCAAATAATAGGTCCCCGCAGTACTTC | CASSYSNNRSPQYF
few | TRBJ1-3 | TRBV3-1/TRBV3-2 | - | TGTGCCAGCAGCCAGGCCTTCTCTGGAAACACCATATATTTT | CASSQAFSGNTIYF
- | TRBJ2-5 | TRBV27 | - | TGTGCCAGATTCGGGGCTCGGGAGACCCAGTACTTC | CARFGARETQYF
- | TRBJ2-7 | TRBV11-2 | - | TGTGCCAGCAGCTTGGTCGGTGGGCAGTACTTC | CASSLVGGQYF
- | TRBJ2-3 | TRBV5-8 | TRBD2 | TGTGCCAGCAGCTTGGCCCCGGGGGGGCTGACAAATACGCAGTATTTT | CASSLAPGGLTNTQYF
- | TRBJ1-6 | TRBV9 | - | TGTGCCAGCAGCCTAAAAGTTGATTCACCCCTCCACTTT | CASSLKVDSPLHF
- | TRBJ1-1 | TRBV7-9 | - | TGTGCCAGCAGATGGGGGACGAACACTGAAGCTTTCTTT | CASRWGTNTEAFF
- | TRBJ1-5 | TRBV6-5 | - | TGTGCCAGCAGTTACTCTCAGGACGTGCCTCAGCCCCAGCATTTT | CASSYSQDVPQPQHF
- | TRBJ1-5 | TRBV6-6 | - | TGTGCCAGCACCGATACTCGACGGTCGCCCCAGCATTTT | CASTDTRRSPQHF
- | TRBJ2-7 | TRBV28 | - | TGTGCCAGCAGCTCCGAAGGGGACGGCTACGAGCAGTACTTC | CASSSEGDGYEQYF
- | TRBJ2-2 | TRBV9 | - | TGTGCCAGCAGTACCACTCCGAACACCGGGGAGCTGTTTTTT | CASSTTPNTGELFF
- | TRBJ1-5 | TRBV27 | - | TGTGCCAGCAGCCGCCGTGAGGGTAGCAATCAGCCCCAGCATTTT | CASSRREGSNQPQHF
- | TRBJ2-2 | TRBV10-3 | - | TGTGCCATCAGTGAAAAGAACACCGGGGAGCTGTTTTTT | CAISEKNTGELFF
- | TRBJ1-2 | TRBV7-3 | - | TGTGCCAGCAGCCCACAGGGAAACTATGGCTACACCTTC | CASSPQGNYGYTF
- | TRBJ1-1 | TRBV6-2/TRBV6-3 | - | TGTGCCAGCAGTTACTCGACTGAAGCTTTCTTT | CASSYSTEAFF
few | TRBJ1-2 | TRBV19 | TRBD1 | TGTGCCAGTAGTACCGACAGGGGGCTTTATGATGGCTACACCTTC | CASSTDRGLYDGYTF
- | TRBJ1-5 | TRBV7-6 | TRBD1 | TGTGCCAGCAGCCCGGGACAGGGTGGCAATCAGCCCCAGCATTTT | CASSPGQGGNQPQHF